This T cell receptor (beta chain) was recorded in a study of T cells in pancreatic ductal adenocarcinoma listed by TCRdb under 2017. Concerning the study at large: Seeking insight into the adaptive T-cell response that arises naturally, the researchers examined how many CD8+ T cells infiltrated tumors of resected pancreatic ductal adenocarcinoma, where they sat, and what features they had, alongside the same properties of suppressive cells.

Points the paper makes about the study in general: T-cell clonality showed no significant difference between tumor and blood, with a mean clonality of around 0.12 in tumors and less than 0.08 in blood. Since most people with pancreatic cancer show up with disease that cannot be operated on, the resected cohort was biased toward the minority who had early-stage disease. Comparisons of clonality between tumor and blood may be biased because tumors are enriched in CD45RO+ effector T cells rather than naive T cells, which biases the comparison toward lower diversity. Blood samples had more total productive templates and 6 to 8-fold more unique clonotypes than tumor samples.

As to this clone: It has no known antigen specificity. Per-base quality was not reported, and no clone a single base away is much larger than it.

The selected pancreatic ductal adenocarcinoma patients had received surgery without neoadjuvant therapy. After peripheral blood was drawn into heparin tubes, PBMCs were separated on a histopaque density gradient and then cryopreserved in around 10% DMSO. The DNeasy Blood and Tissue Kit, with Proteinase K and RNase treatment, was used to extract genomic DNA from roughly seven PBMC specimens and 9 or 10 flash-frozen tumor specimens. The germline V gene supplies CDR1 ENHRY and CDR2 SYGVKD. The CDR3 spans 15 residues, from the cysteine through the phenylalanine. Only the CDR3 DNA is retained, 45 bases long and in frame from the first base. V and J are truncated by 0 bases and 1 base respectively, leaving an intervening sequence of 9 bases. TCR beta CDR3 regions were amplified from genomic DNA using the immunoSEQ hsTCRB kit. High-throughput TRB CDR3 sequencing was performed on an Illumina HiSeq system. The original methods were these. The immunoSEQ software was used to analyze the sequencing reads, and any nonproductive sequences containing premature stops or frame-shifts were left out. Clonality of the repertoire was calculated as one minus the Shannon entropy normalized by log2 of the number of unique productive sequences. Not all clones reach the TCRdb copy of this immuneACCESS table, which keeps in-frame sequences only. Checked studies attribute under half of the gap to unresolved V genes and leave the rest unexplained. V, J and clone size reflect that table, while D and trimming were determined from the DNA. The sample has 100,000 or so clones on record, about 96% of them singletons. Together, the top ten hold about 3.4% of the sample.

The sample taken for sequencing was PBMCs. The V and J genes are TRBV10-3 and TRBJ1-1, with the D gene call left open. The sequence came from a human donor with pancreatic ductal adenocarcinoma. The CDR3 loop reads CAISESRASNTEAFF. Here is the DNA: TGTGCCATCAGTGAGTCGAGGGCATCGAACACTGAAGCTTTCTTT.